The clone carrying this TCR beta chain has only one observation. The data derive from a study of OX40 agonist ivuxolimab in advanced cancers. Sequencing used immunoSEQ multiplex PCR; TCRdb keeps in-frame clones, though not all of them. The table includes tens of thousands of clones, roughly nine tenths detected once. V lost 0 bases, J lost 4 bases, and 3 bases lay in between. This CDR3 comprises 12 residues. CDR1 is MNHEY, CDR2 SVGAGI, per germline. This rearrangement joins TRBV6-5 to TRBJ1-2; D gene ambiguous. Material: CD4+ or CD8+ T cells sorted from blood, obtained in a trial of the OX40 agonist ivuxolimab. This TCR was recovered from an adult with an advanced solid tumor such as melanoma, head and neck, liver or kidney cancer. The CDR3 DNA is TGTGCCAGCAGTTACTCGACCTATGGCTACACCTTC. Its translation: CASSYSTYGYTF.